The 3 T cell receptor beta chains reported below all come from one sample, sequenced in a study of blood T cell repertoires in COVID-19. Clones were sequenced by immunoSEQ multiplex PCR, and TCRdb holds only the in-frame ones, with some missing. Of some 170,000 clones listed, roughly 87% are singletons. Sequenced input: peripheral blood. The receptors here all came from a woman in her forties or fifties with acute or convalescent COVID-19.

This rearrangement joins TRBV6-2 or TRBV6-3 to TRBJ2-1; 7 nucleotides line up with TRBD2. CDR1 MNHEY and CDR2 SVGEGT come from the germline V gene. The ends lost 2 bases at V and 4 bases at J; junction bases unmatched: 5. The length of the CDR3 is 15 residues. In nucleotides, the CDR3 is TGTGCCAGCAGTTACCGGACTAGTAGGTACAATGAGCAGTTCTTC. This encodes CASSYRTSRYNEQFF.

The chain joins TRBV12-3 or TRBV12-4 to TRBJ1-1; possible D gene TRBD1, 5 bases. The CDR3 has 13 residues. V was trimmed by 2 bases and J by 10 bases, leaving 14 bases between them. The CDR3 nucleotides are TGTGCCAGCAGTTTAAGGGAACTGGGGGGAGCTTTCTTT. Translating gives CASSLRELGGAFF.

The V gene is TRBV6-5, the J gene TRBJ1-2; 12 nucleotides match TRBD1. Germline V gene sequence: CDR1 MNHEY, CDR2 SVGAGI. The junction had 7 bases not matched to a gene; V was cut back by 6 bases and J by 5 bases. CDR3 length equals 15 residues. CDR3 DNA sequence: TGTGCCAGCAGGGAGGGGACAGGGGGCCGATATGGCTACACCTTC. As protein: CASREGTGGRYGYTF.